This T cell receptor (beta chain) was obtained from a study of neurological immune-mediated disorders. Synthesis of cDNA was carried out by template-switch 5'RACE. The reaction used 10-nucleotide random UMIs. TCRdb analysed the 5' RACE reads with MiXCR anew, one entry per CDR3 protein. The sample shows 27,000 or so distinct CDR3 sequences, approximately 21% of them seen only once. Source material was 2 million unsorted PBMCs, stored at -80 °C in RNAlater. Germline-derived CDR1 and CDR2 are LNHDA and SQIVND (reference sequence). Trimming left V 5 bases short and J 3 bases short, with 10 bases between. The CDR3 consists of 14 residues. Whole-study results and caveats: TCR-beta repertoires seemed private in all groups, with no expanded CDR3 amino acid sequences shared. The highest TCR clonal expansion occurred in HTLV-1-associated myelopathy; multiple sclerosis fell below healthy controls.

Concerning this clonotype itself: Its target is not known.

The clonotype comes from a woman aged 55-69 years in good health. Sequencing used PBMCs. V is TRBV19 and J is TRBJ2-2; D is ambiguous. Here the CDR3 reads CASSAAGHTGELFF. In nucleotides, the CDR3 is TGTGCCAGTAGTGCCGCCGGGCACACCGGGGAGCTGTTTTTT.